The 9 T cell receptor beta chains below all came from one sample that was sequenced in a study of T cell responses to AZD1222 COVID-19 vaccine. The data were produced by immunoSEQ multiplex PCR, yet TCRdb's version contains in-frame clones alone and is incomplete. The sample holds fewer than 200,000 clones, just under 90% seen once. Here the sequenced sample was peripheral blood, taken 28 days after the second dose of the MenACWY control vaccine. The receptors were sampled from an adult who received the MenACWY meningococcal vaccine as a control.

V and J are TRBV6-6 and TRBJ1-1, with D possibly being TRBD1 (5 bases). V gave up 0 bases and J gave up 3 bases, with 14 bases separating them. The CDR3 is 16 amino acids. CDR1 and CDR2 from the germline V gene are MNHNY and SVGAGI (reference sequence). CDR3 sequence: CASSYSTSGPYTEAFF. The CDR3 bases are TGTGCCAGCAGTTACTCGACGTCGGGGCCTTACACTGAAGCTTTCTTT.

V is TRBV11-3 and J is TRBJ2-3, with 7 bases aligning to TRBD2. Germline V gene data show CDR1 as SGHNT and CDR2 as YENEEA. The junction had 6 bases not matched to a gene; V was cut back by 4 bases and J by 2 bases. The CDR3 contains 15 residues. The CDR3 protein is CASSYTAGDTDTQYF. The CDR3 DNA follows: TGTGCCAGCAGCTATACGGCGGGGGACACAGATACGCAGTATTTT.

J is TRBJ1-2 and V is TRBV10-3; D is unresolved. Trimming removed 9 bases from V and 2 bases from J, with 7 bases in between. The CDR3 has 11 amino acids. Germline CDR1 is ENHRY and CDR2 is SYGVKD. The CDR3: CAIWTNYGYTF. The CDR3 nucleotides are TGTGCCATTTGGACGAACTATGGCTACACCTTC.

The chain has TRBV5-1 and TRBJ2-5; 14 bases align to TRBD2. Germline CDR1 and CDR2: SGHRS and YFSETQ. This CDR3 has 18 residues. Trimming took 3 bases from V and 0 from J; bases not matched to a gene: 7. The CDR3 DNA is TGCGCCAGCAGCTCCGGACTAGCGGGAGGCCCGTACCAAGAGACCCAGTACTTC. It encodes CASSSGLAGGPYQETQYF.

V usage is TRBV16 and J usage is TRBJ1-4; maybe TRBD1 (5 bases). Per germline, CDR1 KGHSY and CDR2 FQNENV. This CDR3 spans 18 amino acids. V gave up 0 bases and J gave up 10 bases, with 24 bases separating them. The CDR3 here is CASSQSISWGSGVGKLFF. The CDR3 coding sequence is TGTGCCAGCAGCCAATCTATCAGCTGGGGGTCTGGTGTCGGAAAACTGTTTTTT.

This clone was recorded a few times. The chain combines TRBV19 with TRBJ2-2; maybe TRBD1 (6 bases). Trimming stripped 2 bases from V and 1 base from J, with 14 bases between. This CDR3 contains 17 residues. Germline CDR1 and CDR2: LNHDA and SQIVND (reference sequence). The CDR3, as DNA: TGTGCCAGTAGTATAAATCTTCGCAGGGGGAACACCGGGGAGCTGTTTTTT. This translates into CASSINLRRGNTGELFF.

This clone appeared a single time. This chain uses TRBV6-1 with TRBJ1-4; no definite D call. The ends were cut back, 0 bases at V and 11 bases at J, with 7 bases in the middle. CDR1 MNHNS and CDR2 SASEGT come from the germline V gene. The CDR3 has 12 amino acids. The CDR3 DNA reads as TGTGCCAGCAGTGAAGCGATCGCGAAACTGTTTTTT. It is translated as CASSEAIAKLFF.

The rearrangement joins TRBV3-1 (or the pseudogene TRBV3-2) to TRBJ1-2; perhaps TRBD1 as D (5 bases). This CDR3 has 16 amino acids. Trimming cost V 1 base and J 5 bases, with 17 bases left between them. The germline V gene has CDR1 LGHDT and CDR2 YNNKEL (reference sequence). The CDR3 here is CASSQGTGPTWYGYTF. CDR3 in DNA: TGTGCCAGCAGCCAAGGCACAGGCCCAACTTGGTATGGCTACACCTTC.

V is TRBV19 and J is TRBJ1-5; D gene ambiguous. Germline lookup yields CDR1 LNHDA and CDR2 SQIVND (reference sequence). Trimming removed 4 bases from V and 6 bases from J, with 13 bases in between. The CDR3 runs 14 residues. In nucleotides, the CDR3 is TGTGCCAGTAGTAGGGCCACAAAAGGTCAGCCCCAGCATTTT. It specifies CASSRATKGQPQHF.